The present TCR beta chain was sequenced within a study of shared clonotypes between healthy human individuals. At the level of the study: Those who served as donors were two women and a few men between the ages of 18 and 49. Whole-study results and caveats: In general, naive subsets displayed greater estimated richness than memory subsets did. Non-shared clonotypes had lower generation probabilities than those shared by all four donors.

This CDR3 region has 15 residues. Germline CDR1 is SSHAT and CDR2 is FNYEAQ (reference sequence). V lost 1 base and J 9 bases, leaving 18 bases between the germline ends. TCRdb's copy holds only in-frame clones and misses some; the assay was immunoSEQ multiplex PCR. Found here are more than 900,000 clones, approximately 78% of them singletons; the top ten hold roughly 0.57%. As concerns this clone: No antigen is known for it.

This clonotype was obtained from a man aged 18 to 29 in good health. Some clones in this sample may be carry-over from other donors' samples. The J gene is TRBJ2-5, the V gene TRBV7-7; weak D call: TRBD1 (6 bases). The specimen was memory CD4+ T cells from PBMCs. Sample subset: CD45RA-negative fraction. The DNA for the CDR3 is TGTGCCAGCAGCTTAGAGGGCCAGGCGAAGGGGGCCCAGTACTTC. It codes for CASSLEGQAKGAQYF. Looking up the rest from reference TRBV7-7 and TRBJ2-5 gives the full variable domain: GAGVSQSPRYKVTKRGQDVTLRCDPISSHATLYWYQQALGQGPEFLTYFNYEAQPDKSGLPSDRFSAERPEGSISTLTIQRTEQRDSAMYRCASSLEGQAKGAQYFGPGTRLLVL.